This section outlines one TCR beta chain sequence together with its context. Its matching antigen is unknown. The sample is drawn from a study of T cell clones after liver transplantation. Regarding the study as a whole: In a couple of subjects, few donor cells limited the measurable donor-reactive repertoire.

Data came from immunoSEQ multiplex PCR; TCRdb stores just in-frame clones and leaves some out. The sample has roughly 72,000 clones; 80% to 85% are singletons. Germline V gives CDR1 SNHLY, CDR2 FYNNEI. Germline trimming cut 11 bases from V and 4 bases from J; bases unmatched to any gene: 11. This CDR3 is built from 15 residues. The sample in question was CD4+ T cells from blood, obtained about 50 months after liver transplant. The receptor was isolated from a human patient who received a liver transplant. The T cells may partly be graft donor cells. The gene calls are TRBV2 and TRBJ2-6, with 7 positions matching TRBD1. The CDR3 sequence: CAGTGEISGANVLTF. The CDR3 region has the DNA TGTGCCGGTACAGGGGAGATCTCCGGGGCCAACGTCCTGACTTTC.